Below, 13 T cell receptor beta chains from the same sample are listed, as sequenced in a study of blood T cells in healthy people across ages (dated by TCRdb to 2013 to 2016). Library creation used 5' RACE. Sequencing was performed on an Illumina HiSeq 2500. A second PCR of roughly 7 to 12 cycles was run with a J-beta primer mix and a sample-barcoded 5' primer. The public reads were reanalyzed by TCRdb: fastp trimming at Q25, MiXCR alignment, in-frame beta chains only. Every distinct CDR3 protein forms one entry, paired with its most common genes and DNA. The sample has approximately 810,000 distinct CDR3 sequences on record, around 36% of them singletons. The ten largest clones capture over 10% of the sample. Sequenced: blood. All receptors derive from a man between 18 and 35 years old in good health.

The gene calls are TRBV5-7 and TRBJ1-6, with D hard to call. Being an ORF, TRBV5-7 has a function that is uncertain. Trimming took off 0 bases at V and 9 bases at J, with 10 bases between the two ends. The CDR3 runs to 14 residues. DNA for the CDR3: TGTGCCAGCAGCTTGGCGAAGCGGGGTTCACCCCTCCACTTT. Its translation: CASSLAKRGSPLHF.

This clonotype was counted a few times. J is TRBJ2-6 and V is TRBV7-9; D tentatively reads TRBD1 or TRBD2 (6 bases each). The CDR3 totals 17 residues. Germline CDR1 is SEHNR and CDR2 is FQNEAQ (reference sequence). V was clipped by 5 bases and J by 2 bases, with 16 bases between them. The CDR3 DNA sequence: TGTGCCAGCAGCACGAACAGGGACTTTACTGGGGCCAACGTCCTGACTTTC. It codes for CASSTNRDFTGANVLTF.

On this clonotype itself: One junction end does not reproduce the germline sequence, and a read error may be involved. The rearrangement joins TRBV9 to TRBJ2-1, with 7 bases fitting TRBD1. The CDR3 is 16 amino acids. Germline CDR1 SGDLS, CDR2 YYNGEE. This CDR3 reads CASGVEGAGRGYEQFF. CDR3 bases: TGTGCCAGCGGCGTAGAGGGGGCAGGGAGAGGCTATGAGCAGTTCTTC. Full variable domain (outside the CDR3, taken from reference TRBV9 and TRBJ2-1): DSGVTQTPKHLITATGQRVTLRCSPRSGDLSVYWYQQSLDQGLQFLIQYYNGEERAKGNILERFSAQQFPDLHSELNLSSLELGDSALYFCASGVEGAGRGYEQFFGPGTRLTVL.

This chain links TRBV6-2 or TRBV6-3 with TRBJ1-5, with D possibly TRBD1 on 6 matching bases. V was clipped by 6 bases and J by 2 bases, with 17 bases between them. Per the germline V gene, CDR1 is MNHEY and CDR2 is SVGEGT. This CDR3 is built from 16 residues. CDR3 sequence (DNA): TGTGCCAGCAGGGAAGGACAGTCAAGGGGCAATCAGCCCCAGCATTTT. The encoded protein is CASREGQSRGNQPQHF.

The V call is TRBV6-6, the J call TRBJ2-7; D gene uncertain. Trimming stripped 2 bases from V and 0 bases from J, with 8 bases between. The CDR3 covers 14 residues. Germline values: CDR1 MNHNY, CDR2 SVGAGI (reference sequence). CDR3 loop: CASSYGQYSYEQYF. The CDR3, as DNA: TGTGCCAGCAGTTACGGGCAGTACTCCTACGAGCAGTACTTC.

This clonotype was observed at least ten times. The rearrangement joins TRBV4-3 to TRBJ2-5, with 7 bases fitting TRBD2. With V trimmed by 2 bases and J by 0 bases, 6 bases remained unmatched. CDR3 length: 16 amino acids. Germline CDR1 reads LGHNA; CDR2 reads YSLEER. The DNA for the CDR3 is TGCGCCAGCAGCCAATATGCTAGCGGAGACCAAGAGACCCAGTACTTC. It is translated as CASSQYASGDQETQYF.

This chain uses TRBV25-1 with TRBJ2-1, with 7 bases matching TRBD1. The CDR3 is 16 residues long. Losses at the gene ends were 0 bases for V and 8 bases for J; bases not matched to a gene: 10. CDR1 is MGHDK, CDR2 SYGVNS, per germline. The CDR3 loop is CASSEYKGAYIDEQFF. In nucleotides, the CDR3 is TGTGCCAGCAGTGAATATAAGGGGGCCTACATAGATGAGCAGTTCTTC.

This clonotype has a count of ten or more. The chain has TRBV4-3 and TRBJ2-3, with 11 bases matching TRBD1. This CDR3 is built from 17 residues. Germline values: CDR1 LGHNA, CDR2 YSLEER. The V and J ends lost 6 bases and 4 bases, in that order; junction bases with no gene match: 12. The CDR3 DNA follows: TGCGCCAGCAGGGGACAGGGGGTTTTGGGGTTGGCAGATACGCAGTATTTT. Encoded protein: CASRGQGVLGLADTQYF.

This clonotype was detected only a few times. This chain connects TRBV27 to TRBJ2-3; D possibly corresponds to TRBD2 (5 bases). The CDR3 extends over 13 amino acids. The V and J ends lost 2 bases and 10 bases respectively, with 13 bases between them. Germline V gene data show CDR1 as MNHEY and CDR2 as SMNVEV (reference sequence). The CDR3 sequence: CASSLRGDPSQYF. Written as DNA, the CDR3 is TGTGCCAGCAGTTTACGGGGAGACCCATCGCAGTATTTT.

The chain is built from TRBV20-1 and TRBJ1-2, with unresolved D. Germline CDR1 is DFQATT and CDR2 is SNEGSKA (reference sequence). The CDR3 runs to 12 residues. The V end was cut by 5 bases, the J end by 6 bases, with 13 bases between. The CDR3 DNA follows: TGCAGTGCTGGGCCGGGTCCTCATGGCTACACCTTC. Translating it yields CSAGPGPHGYTF.

Regarding this clonotype: One junction end does not reproduce the germline sequence, and a read error may be involved. The chain has TRBV2 and TRBJ2-7; D may be TRBD1 (6 bases). This CDR3 comprises 16 residues. Germline assignment: CDR1 SNHLY and CDR2 FYNNEI. CDR3 bases: TGTGCCAGCGGTGAAGTCGGGACACTGCGCTCCTACGAGCAGTACTTC. Protein: CASGEVGTLRSYEQYF.

This clonotype has only a few counts. The chain has TRBV6-2 or TRBV6-3 and TRBJ2-7, with 7 bases matching TRBD2. Trimming took 6 bases from V and 3 from J; bases not matched to a gene: 8. The germline V gene encodes CDR1 MNHEY and CDR2 SVGEGT. The length of the CDR3 is 14 residues. The CDR3 sequence is CASSELATDYEQYF. The CDR3 nucleotides read TGTGCCAGCAGCGAACTAGCGACGGACTACGAGCAGTACTTC.

The CDR3 reads CASSLVLAGVETQYF. The CDR3 coding sequence is TGTGCCAGCAGCTTGGTCCTAGCGGGGGTCGAGACCCAGTACTTC. J is TRBJ2-7 and V is TRBV5-6, with 10 bases matching TRBD2. The DNA end lines up better with TRBJ2-5; the J call may be wrong. Germline V lookup: CDR1 SGHDT, CDR2 YYEEEE. The CDR3 is made up of 15 amino acids.